This T cell receptor (beta chain) was observed in a study of early T cells in non-severe SARS-CoV-2 infection. Study summary: Alpha and beta chains were unpaired, from unsorted whole-blood bulk RNA. Findings and limits, study-wide: Anti-spike CD8 responses were favored by VDJdb matching, which missed private and CD4 specificities.

This clonotype was picked up many times. Antigen unknown. cDNA molecules, individually, were tagged with unique molecular identifiers. One entry per CDR3 protein, called by TCRdb with MiXCR from the 5' RACE reads. The sample includes approximately 48,000 distinct CDR3 sequences, roughly 9.3% of them seen just once. The CDR3 has 14 amino acids. In germline, CDR1 is MDHEN, CDR2 SYDVKM. With V trimmed by 6 bases and J by 0 bases, 5 bases remained unmatched. This chain joins TRBV28 and TRBJ2-7; 7 bases agree with TRBD1. The specimen was whole blood. The sequence derives from an adult who was a healthcare worker with PCR-confirmed SARS-CoV-2 infection or an uninfected control (not recorded which). For the CDR3, the DNA is TGTGCCAGCAGCCAAGGGGGCAGCTCCTACGAGCAGTACTTC. Protein: CASSQGGSSYEQYF.